Shown below are 31 T cell receptor beta chains from a single sample sequenced in a study of CD8 T cells in Susac syndrome. It was with random hexamers that roughly 0.45 to 1 ug RNA was reverse transcribed. TCRdb ran MiXCR on the immunoSEQ multiplex PCR reads and lists one entry per CDR3 protein. Here the sample spans about 120,000 distinct CDR3 sequences, roughly 95% being singletons. Sequencing was done on a sample of CD4+ T cells from PBMCs. All receptors come from a human donor with Susac syndrome.

A few counts support this clonotype. V is TRBV5-6 and J is TRBJ2-7, with 10 bases matching TRBD1. Germline assignment: CDR1 SGHDT and CDR2 YYEEEE. J lost 2 bases, V lost 2 bases, and 4 bases had no gene match. The CDR3 consists of 15 residues. CDR3 in DNA: TGTGCCAGCAGCTTCCGGGACAGGGGAACCTACGAGCAGTACTTC. The encoded protein is CASSFRDRGTYEQYF.

The V call is TRBV7-9, the J call TRBJ1-1; the match to TRBD1 covers 9 bases. V shed 1 base, J shed 12 bases, and the junction held 6 bases outside the gene matches. The CDR3 is 13 amino acids. CDR1 is SEHNR and CDR2 is FQNEAQ in the germline V gene (reference sequence). CDR3 sequence reads: CASSLEGTGMTFF. The CDR3 DNA reads as TGTGCCAGCAGCTTAGAAGGGACAGGGATGACTTTCTTT.

This rearrangement joins TRBV4-2 to TRBJ2-5, with a possible D match to TRBD1 (5 bases). The CDR3 runs 13 residues. Trimming removed 1 base at V and 9 bases at J, with 12 bases between. CDR1 is LGHNA and CDR2 is YNFKEQ in the germline V gene. The CDR3 protein is CASSQGAVGAQYF. The DNA for the CDR3 is TGTGCCAGCAGCCAAGGCGCCGTAGGGGCCCAGTACTTC.

The chain joins TRBV30 to TRBJ1-5, with 7 nucleotides matching TRBD1. CDR1 is GTSNPN, CDR2 SVGIG, per germline (reference sequence). V shed 2 bases, J shed 7 bases, and the junction held 8 bases outside the gene matches. CDR3 length: 14 amino acids. CDR3 sequence: CAWSPLGGWQPQHF. The CDR3 DNA follows: TGTGCCTGGAGTCCCCTAGGGGGCTGGCAGCCCCAGCATTTT.

The chain couples TRBV29-1 to TRBJ2-3; 8 bases agree with TRBD1. CDR3 length: 13 residues. The V segment lost 0 bases and the J segment 6 bases; nucleotides outside the gene matches: 2. Germline V gene data show CDR1 as SQVTM and CDR2 as ANQGSEA. CDR3 in amino acids: CSVEETGADTQYF. CDR3 sequence (DNA): TGCAGCGTTGAAGAGACAGGGGCCGATACGCAGTATTTT.

As regards this clonotype: The junction differs from germline at one of its ends, possibly a read error. This chain joins TRBV29-1 and TRBJ1-2; 8 bases map to TRBD1. This CDR3 is 13 amino acids long. Per germline, CDR1 SQVTM and CDR2 ANQGSEA. In DNA, the CDR3 is TGCAGCATTGAGGACAGGGTCGTCTATGGCTACACCTTC. It encodes CSIEDRVVYGYTF.

V gene TRBV20-1 combines with J gene TRBJ2-1, with TRBD2 identical over 7 bases. V gave up 0 bases and J gave up 1 base; unmatched junction bases: 6. Germline CDR1 reads DFQATT; CDR2 reads SNEGSKA (reference sequence). The CDR3 sequence is 16 residues long. DNA for the CDR3: TGCAGTGCTAGAGAGGGGGGAGGGGTGTCCTACAATGAGCAGTTCTTC. Translating it yields CSAREGGGVSYNEQFF.

V is TRBV7-9 and J is TRBJ2-7; TRBD1 matches 9 bases. This CDR3 has 15 amino acids. Per the germline V gene, CDR1 is SEHNR and CDR2 is FQNEAQ (reference sequence). V lost 4 bases and J lost 1; bases outside the gene matches: 5. Written as DNA, the CDR3 is TGTGCCAGCAGCTCAGGACAGGGGCTTTCCTACGAGCAGTACTTC. It codes for CASSSGQGLSYEQYF.

The CDR3 DNA follows: TGCAGTGCTCGTGGACAGGGGAGAGAGCAGTTCTTC. Protein sequence: CSARGQGREQFF. The chain carries TRBV20-1 and TRBJ2-1; 9 bases fit TRBD1. The V gene end was trimmed by 5 bases and the J gene end by 10 bases; junction bases not matched to a gene: 6. This CDR3 spans 12 amino acids. Germline lookup yields CDR1 DFQATT and CDR2 SNEGSKA (reference sequence).

This clonotype was observed a single time. The chain employs TRBV20-1 and TRBJ2-5; no clear D gene. Germline loops: CDR1 DFQATT, CDR2 SNEGSKA (reference sequence). V shed 5 bases and J shed 2 bases, with 18 bases lying between them. The CDR3 totals 15 residues. CDR3 DNA sequence: TGCAGTGCTTGCCAGAGTCTGCAGCAACAAGAGACCCAGTACTTC. Its translation is CSACQSLQQQETQYF.

This clonotype was observed a single time. The chain links TRBV29-1 to TRBJ2-3, with D unresolved. V shed 5 bases and J shed 0 bases, with 3 bases lying between them. This CDR3 comprises 11 residues. Germline values: CDR1 SQVTM, CDR2 ANQGSEA. The CDR3 DNA follows: TGCAGCGTTCACAGCACAGATACGCAGTATTTT. It translates to CSVHSTDTQYF.

This chain links TRBV12-3 or TRBV12-4 with TRBJ1-5; D unclear. The V end lost 7 bases, the J end lost 0 bases, and 10 bases lay between the germline ends. The CDR3 extends over 14 amino acids. CDR3 DNA: TGTGCCAGCACTAGTGGTAATAGCAATCAGCCCCAGCATTTT. It is translated as CASTSGNSNQPQHF.

V gene TRBV29-1 combines with J gene TRBJ2-5, with no clear D. The CDR3 totals 12 residues. With 5 bases removed from V and 3 bases from J, the gap between germline ends came to 10 bases. The V gene's germline CDR1 is SQVTM and CDR2 ANQGSEA. The CDR3 spells CSVQALEETQYF. The CDR3 coding sequence is TGCAGCGTTCAGGCGCTTGAAGAGACCCAGTACTTC.

The chain combines TRBV7-3 with TRBJ1-2; D not certain. V was pared by 0 bases and J by 0 bases, with 8 bases between. This CDR3 region has 15 residues. Germline V gene lookup returns CDR1 SGHTA and CDR2 FQGTGA. The CDR3 bases are TGTGCCAGCAGCTTAACCGGAGAGCCTAACTATGGCTACACCTTC. Translating it yields CASSLTGEPNYGYTF.

V and J are TRBV25-1 and TRBJ2-1, with 11 bases aligning to TRBD1. The CDR3 totals 15 residues. Germline trimming cut 5 bases from V and 6 bases from J; bases unmatched to any gene: 6. From germline, CDR1 is MGHDK and CDR2 SYGVNS. Here the CDR3 reads CASSLQGTGGNEQFF. CDR3 sequence (DNA): TGTGCCAGCAGTCTTCAAGGGACAGGGGGCAATGAGCAGTTCTTC.

This chain connects TRBV29-1 to TRBJ1-1, with D unclear. Trimming pared 3 bases from V and 6 bases from J, leaving 8 bases between. Germline assignment: CDR1 SQVTM and CDR2 ANQGSEA. The CDR3 totals 11 residues. The CDR3 spells CSVEPDSEAFF. The CDR3 nucleotides read TGCAGCGTTGAGCCGGATTCTGAAGCTTTCTTT.

The V call is TRBV30, the J call TRBJ2-3; D is ambiguous. The CDR3 extends over 13 amino acids. Germline loops: CDR1 GTSNPN, CDR2 SVGIG (reference sequence). With 4 bases removed from V and 0 bases from J, the gap between germline ends came to 8 bases. The CDR3 coding sequence is TGTGCCTGGATCAAGTCAAGCACAGATACGCAGTATTTT. Amino acid sequence: CAWIKSSTDTQYF.

V usage is TRBV7-2 and J usage is TRBJ1-5, with TRBD1 identical over 7 bases. There are 16 residues in the CDR3. The germline V gene has CDR1 SGHTA and CDR2 FQGNSA. Germline trimming cut 0 bases from V and 4 bases from J; bases unmatched to any gene: 6. CDR3 DNA: TGTGCCAGCAGCTTAGCCGGGACAGCTGCTAATCAGCCCCAGCATTTT. It is translated as CASSLAGTAANQPQHF.

This clonotype has only a few counts. The chain uses TRBV29-1 and TRBJ2-2, with a possible D match to TRBD2 (6 bases). This CDR3 spans 12 amino acids. V was cut by 6 bases and J by 5 bases, with 10 bases left in between. Germline V gives CDR1 SQVTM, CDR2 ANQGSEA. The CDR3 loop reads CSVTRGTGELFF. The CDR3 DNA reads TGCAGCGTCACCCGGGGGACCGGGGAGCTGTTTTTT.

This chain links TRBV7-2 with TRBJ1-1; no reliable D call. V lost 0 bases to trimming and J lost 0 bases, with 8 bases between them. There are 15 residues in the CDR3. The germline V gene has CDR1 SGHTA and CDR2 FQGNSA. The CDR3 DNA reads TGTGCCAGCAGCTTAGCGGTCAGGATGAACACTGAAGCTTTCTTT. It codes for CASSLAVRMNTEAFF.

The rearrangement joins TRBV20-1 to TRBJ2-3; D is unresolved. V lost 4 bases and J lost 4, with 6 bases in between. The CDR3 totals 11 residues. Germline loops: CDR1 DFQATT, CDR2 SNEGSKA (reference sequence). CDR3 nucleotides: TGCAGTGCTAAAGTCCCAGATACGCAGTATTTT. It encodes CSAKVPDTQYF.

The CDR3 loop reads CASSSTTGMGYEQYF. The CDR3 coding sequence is TGTGCCAGCAGTTCGACGACAGGGATGGGCTACGAGCAGTACTTC. The chain combines TRBV28 with TRBJ2-7, with TRBD1 identical over 7 bases. Germline V gives CDR1 MDHEN, CDR2 SYDVKM. V dropped 4 bases and J dropped 3; count of bases not matched to a gene: 9. The CDR3 covers 15 residues.

The V and J genes are TRBV27 and TRBJ2-5; 14 bases are a match to TRBD2. Trimming cost V 5 bases and J 4 bases; bases outside gene matches: 6. CDR1 and CDR2 from the germline V gene are MNHEY and SMNVEV (reference sequence). The CDR3 is 16 residues long. The chain's CDR3 is CASSTSGTSGRETQYF. The DNA of the CDR3 is TGTGCCAGCAGTACCTCCGGGACTAGCGGGAGAGAGACCCAGTACTTC.

V usage is TRBV7-9 and J usage is TRBJ1-2; TRBD1 matches 8 bases. This CDR3 has 14 residues. The germline V gene encodes CDR1 SEHNR and CDR2 FQNEAQ (reference sequence). J gave up 6 bases and V 7 bases, and 10 bases lay outside the gene matches. For the CDR3, the DNA is TGTGCCAGCATCTTGGACAGGGAGACTGATGGCTACACCTTC. It encodes CASILDRETDGYTF.

The rearrangement links TRBV20-1 to TRBJ2-3; a possible D gene is TRBD2 (5 bases). The CDR3 has 16 residues. Germline assignment: CDR1 DFQATT and CDR2 SNEGSKA (reference sequence). V was trimmed by 3 bases and J by 0 bases, leaving 16 bases between them. The DNA of the CDR3 is TGCAGTGCTAGTGACCGACTAACCGTTAGCACAGATACGCAGTATTTT. This encodes CSASDRLTVSTDTQYF.

This chain uses TRBV20-1 with TRBJ2-4; 10 bases map to TRBD2. CDR1 DFQATT and CDR2 SNEGSKA come from the germline V gene (reference sequence). This CDR3 has 15 residues. V lost 6 bases, J lost 1 base, and 6 bases stayed unmatched. As DNA, the CDR3 is TGCAGTGCGCTAGCGGGAGTGAAGGCCAAAAACATTCAGTACTTC. Residues: CSALAGVKAKNIQYF.

This clonotype turned up a few times. The CDR3 region is CASSGTSGSTDTQYF. CDR3 sequence (DNA): TGTGCCAGCTCAGGGACTAGCGGGAGCACAGATACGCAGTATTTT. V usage is TRBV18 and J usage is TRBJ2-3; TRBD2 agrees at 12 bases. The CDR3 has 15 residues. Germline V gene sequence: CDR1 KGHSH, CDR2 LQKENI. The V gene end was trimmed by 5 bases and the J gene end by 0 bases; junction bases not matched to a gene: 0.

This clonotype was seen a single time. The V and J genes are TRBV20-1 and TRBJ2-1; 8 nucleotides agree with TRBD2. The V and J ends lost 5 bases and 8 bases, in that order; junction bases with no gene match: 8. This CDR3 contains 13 residues. Germline CDR1 is DFQATT and CDR2 is SNEGSKA (reference sequence). Written as DNA, the CDR3 is TGCAGTGCTGTCCTGACTAGCGCGGATGAGCAGTTCTTC. Residues: CSAVLTSADEQFF.

J is TRBJ2-5 and V is TRBV20-1; 9 bases are shared with TRBD1. With 5 bases clipped from V and 1 base from J, the junction kept 14 bases outside the gene matches. CDR1 is DFQATT and CDR2 is SNEGSKA in the germline V gene (reference sequence). The CDR3 covers 17 residues. CDR3 protein: CSAQGQGGGLAQETQYF. CDR3 sequence (DNA): TGCAGTGCTCAGGGACAGGGTGGAGGGCTAGCCCAAGAGACCCAGTACTTC.

This chain links TRBV4-2 with TRBJ2-1, with TRBD1 matching 7 bases. Germline V gives CDR1 LGHNA, CDR2 YNFKEQ. The CDR3 has 16 residues. Trimming removed 1 base from V and 3 bases from J; junction bases left unmatched: 6. CDR3 sequence reads: CASSQGVGGNYNEQFF. The CDR3 coding sequence is TGTGCCAGCAGCCAAGGAGTAGGGGGCAACTACAATGAGCAGTTCTTC.

The chain carries TRBV27 and TRBJ2-1; 10 bases agree with TRBD1. The CDR3 has 15 residues. Looked up from germline, CDR1 is MNHEY and CDR2 is SMNVEV (reference sequence). The V gene end was trimmed by 4 bases and the J gene end by 5 bases; junction bases not matched to a gene: 5. CDR3 coding DNA: TGTGCCAGCAGTTCCCCCGGGACAGGGGACAATGAGCAGTTCTTC. Protein: CASSSPGTGDNEQFF.